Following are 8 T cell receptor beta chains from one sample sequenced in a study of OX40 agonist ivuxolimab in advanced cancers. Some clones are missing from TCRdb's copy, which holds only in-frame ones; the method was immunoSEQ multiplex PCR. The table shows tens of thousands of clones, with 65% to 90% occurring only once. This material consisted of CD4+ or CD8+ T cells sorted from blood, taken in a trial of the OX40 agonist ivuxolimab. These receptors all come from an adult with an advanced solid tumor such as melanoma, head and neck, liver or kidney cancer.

CDR3: CASSQRGHTEAFF. The CDR3 nucleotides are TGCGCCAGCAGCCAGAGGGGGCACACTGAAGCTTTCTTT. J is TRBJ1-1 and V is TRBV4-1; 7 bases map to TRBD1. The CDR3 extends over 13 amino acids. J lost 3 bases, V lost 3 bases, and 1 base had no gene match. CDR1 MGHRA and CDR2 YSYEKL come from the germline V gene.

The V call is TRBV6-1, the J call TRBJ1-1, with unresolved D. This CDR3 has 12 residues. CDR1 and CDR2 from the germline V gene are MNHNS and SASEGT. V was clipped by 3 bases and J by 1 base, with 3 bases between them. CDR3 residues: CASSDWNTEAFF. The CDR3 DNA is TGTGCCAGCAGTGACTGGAACACTGAAGCTTTCTTT.

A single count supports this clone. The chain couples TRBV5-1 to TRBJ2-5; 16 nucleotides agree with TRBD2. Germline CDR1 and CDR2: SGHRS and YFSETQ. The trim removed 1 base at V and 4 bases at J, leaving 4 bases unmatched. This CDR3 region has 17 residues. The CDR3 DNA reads TGCGCCAGCAGCTTGACGGGACTAGCGGGAGGGCGAGAGACCCAGTACTTC. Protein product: CASSLTGLAGGRETQYF. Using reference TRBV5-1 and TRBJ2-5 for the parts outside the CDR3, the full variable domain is KAGVTQTPRYLIKTRGQQVTLSCSPISGHRSVSWYQQTPGQGLQFLFEYFSETQRNKGNFPGRFSGRQFSNSRSEMNVSTLELGDSALYLCASSLTGLAGGRETQYFGPGTRLLVL.

CDR3 DNA sequence: TGTGCCAGTAGTCCCCCCCCGGGCGAGGACACTGAAGCTTTCTTT. Its translation: CASSPPPGEDTEAFF. This rearrangement joins TRBV19 to TRBJ1-1; D gene uncertain. The CDR3 runs to 15 residues. Trimming took off 5 bases at V and 3 bases at J, with 16 bases between the two ends. CDR1 is LNHDA, CDR2 SQIVND, per germline (reference sequence).

The CDR3 reads CASSALAGAYNEQFF. CDR3 nucleotides: TGTGCCAGCAGTGCGCTAGCGGGAGCCTACAATGAGCAGTTCTTC. The genes are TRBV6-4 and TRBJ2-1, with TRBD2 matching 10 bases. CDR1 and CDR2 from the germline V gene are MRHNA and SNTAGT. With V trimmed by 4 bases and J by 2 bases, 2 bases remained unmatched. CDR3 length: 15 residues.

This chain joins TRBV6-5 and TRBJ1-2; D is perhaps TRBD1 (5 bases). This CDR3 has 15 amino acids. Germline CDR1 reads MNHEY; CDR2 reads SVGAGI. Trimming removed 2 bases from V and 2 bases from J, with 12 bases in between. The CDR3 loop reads CASSYGGNVNYGYTF. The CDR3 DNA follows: TGTGCCAGCAGTTACGGGGGGAACGTAAACTATGGCTACACCTTC.

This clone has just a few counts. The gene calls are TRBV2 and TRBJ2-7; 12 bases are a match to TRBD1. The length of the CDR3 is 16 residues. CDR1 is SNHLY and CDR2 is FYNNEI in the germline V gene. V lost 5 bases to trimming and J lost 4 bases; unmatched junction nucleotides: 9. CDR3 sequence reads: CASSPTPGQGAYEQYF. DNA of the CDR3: TGTGCCAGCAGTCCAACGCCGGGACAGGGGGCATACGAGCAGTACTTC. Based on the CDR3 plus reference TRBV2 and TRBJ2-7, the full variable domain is EPEVTQTPSHQVTQMGQEVILRCVPISNHLYFYWYRQILGQKVEFLVSFYNNEISEKSEIFDDQFSVERPDGSNFTLKIRSTKLEDSAMYFCASSPTPGQGAYEQYFGPGTRLTVT.

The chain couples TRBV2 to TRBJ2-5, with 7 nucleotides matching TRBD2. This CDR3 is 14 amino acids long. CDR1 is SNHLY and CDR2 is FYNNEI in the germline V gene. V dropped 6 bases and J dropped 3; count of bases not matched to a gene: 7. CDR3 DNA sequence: TGTGCCAGCAGGGCCGAGCGGGGCAAAGAGACCCAGTACTTC. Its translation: CASRAERGKETQYF.